These 20 T cell receptor beta chains came from one sample sequenced in a study of tumor and adjacent non-tumor tissue in lung cancer. This sample's RNA came from whole unsorted tissue. The library came from three nested PCR rounds adapted from ARM-PCR protocols. From the multiplex PCR reads, TCRdb called clonotypes with MiXCR, one entry per CDR3 protein. The sample holds around 200,000 distinct CDR3 sequences; 60% to 85% are singletons and the top ten take approximately 26%. The sequenced sample was lung tumor tissue. The receptors were gathered from a man in his sixties with non-small cell lung cancer.

There are many counts of this clonotype. The V gene is TRBV29-1, the J gene TRBJ2-7; TRBD1 or TRBD2 may be the D gene (5 bases each). Between the trimmed V and J ends, which lost 8 bases and 3 bases, there was a span of 14 bases. This CDR3 is built from 12 residues. Germline values: CDR1 SQVTM, CDR2 ANQGSEA. CDR3 amino acids: CSIMRDRYEQYF. The CDR3 DNA is TGCAGCATAATGAGGGACCGCTACGAGCAGTACTTC.

The chain carries TRBV6-2 or TRBV6-3 and TRBJ2-6; 7 bases line up with TRBD2. Germline CDR1 is MNHEY and CDR2 is SVGEGT. This CDR3 comprises 15 residues. The J segment lost 2 bases and the V segment lost 2 bases, leaving 0 bases of the junction unmatched. The DNA of the CDR3 is TGTGCCAGCAGTTACCGGGGGGCTGGGGCCAACGTCCTGACTTTC. Translated, it gives CASSYRGAGANVLTF.

This clonotype was counted between two and nine times. The rearrangement joins TRBV6-6 to TRBJ2-3, with TRBD2 matching over 7 bases. Germline lookup yields CDR1 MNHNY and CDR2 SVGAGI (reference sequence). The ends lost 5 bases at V and 5 bases at J; junction bases unmatched: 7. The length of the CDR3 is 14 residues. DNA for the CDR3: TGTGCCAGCAGTGGGGGAGGGGCGGTAGATACGCAGTATTTT. Its protein product is CASSGGGAVDTQYF.

A remark on this clonotype: This may stem from a read error, because a much larger clone lies one nucleotide away. The V gene is TRBV5-6, the J gene TRBJ1-5; D not resolved. V shed 2 bases and J shed 3 bases, with 15 bases lying between them. This CDR3 contains 16 residues. Per the germline V gene, CDR1 is SGHDT and CDR2 is YYEEEE. The CDR3 DNA reads as TGTGCCAGCAGCTTTGCGGGAGGACGAGACAATCAGCCCCAGCATTTT. Its protein is CASSFAGGRDNQPQHF.

Comments on this clonotype: One base away lies a much larger clone, so this may be a sequencing read error. The chain uses TRBV4-1 and TRBJ2-7; no clear D gene. Germline CDR1 reads MGHRA; CDR2 reads YSYEKL. Deletions cut 3 bases from V and 3 bases from J, with 18 bases between. CDR3 length equals 16 residues. CDR3 sequence (DNA): TGCGCCAGCAGCCATGATAGGACGTTCCCTCGCTACGAGCAGTACTTC. Its protein is CASSHDRTFPRYEQYF.

A remark on this clonotype: A much larger clone lies a single base off, so this may be a read error. V is TRBV20-1 and J is TRBJ1-1; D remains ambiguous. CDR1 is DFQATT, CDR2 SNEGSKA, per germline (reference sequence). This CDR3 spans 15 amino acids. The CDR3 spells CSAEDPTEGNSEAFF. In DNA form, the CDR3 reads TGCAGTGCTGAGGACCCTACGGAAGGGAACAGTGAAGCTTTCTTT.

Only a few counts were recorded for this clonotype. The CDR3 end shows no conserved phenylalanine or tryptophan, and so a read error is likely. The limits of the CDR3 on the DNA are not certain, so only TCRdb's listed CDR3 is given. The V and J genes are TRBV4-1 and TRBJ2-4; the D call in the table, TRBD2, was not verified against the DNA. Germline assignment: CDR1 MGHRA and CDR2 YSYEKL. Inclusive of both ends, the CDR3 amounts to 17 amino acids. This CDR3 is CASSQEGLAGGRDIQYL.

The count of this clonotype is one. Lacking the conserved final phenylalanine or tryptophan, this CDR3 likely reflects a read error. The V and J genes are TRBV11-2 and TRBJ2-7; TRBD2 is a possible D gene (7 bases). From germline, CDR1 is SGHAT and CDR2 FQNNGV. V was trimmed by 5 bases and J by 0 bases, leaving 17 bases between them. The CDR3 is 16 amino acids. The DNA of the CDR3 is TGTGCCAGCAGCCCTGGGAGGGGGGCTCTCTCCTACGAGCAGTACTCC. Amino acid sequence: CASSPGRGALSYEQYS.

This clonotype was found many times. The V gene is TRBV20-1, the J gene TRBJ1-2; D ambiguous. The CDR3 is made up of 12 amino acids. Germline CDR1 reads DFQATT; CDR2 reads SNEGSKA (reference sequence). The germline V and J ends were trimmed by 3 bases and 4 bases, with 9 bases remaining between them. The CDR3 bases are TGCAGTGCTAGCAGGCCCCCCTATGGCTACACCTTC. The encoded protein is CSASRPPYGYTF.

This clonotype showed up just a few times. The CDR3 DNA is TGTGCCAGCGGGACCCCCAGCTCCTACGAGCAGTACTTC. Protein sequence: CASGTPSSYEQYF. The chain joins TRBV7-9 to TRBJ2-7; D tentatively reads TRBD1 or TRBD2 (5 bases each). Germline values: CDR1 SEHNR, CDR2 FQNEAQ (reference sequence). Deletions cut 8 bases from V and 0 bases from J, with 11 bases between. CDR3 size: 13 residues.

Notes on this clonotype: The junction shows a germline mismatch at one end, possibly a read error. V usage is TRBV6-5 and J usage is TRBJ2-7, with TRBD2 identical over 9 bases. CDR1 and CDR2 (germline): MNHEY, SVGAGI. CDR3 size: 16 residues. The CDR3 DNA sequence: TGTGCCACCAGTTACTCGTCTAGCGGGGTCACCTACGAACAGTACTTC. Its protein is CATSYSSSGVTYEQYF.

With respect to this clonotype: An end of the junction differs from the germline gene, which may be a read error. The chain has TRBV11-1 and TRBJ2-5; TRBD1 might be the D (6 bases). Germline V gene sequence: CDR1 SGHAT, CDR2 FQDESV (reference sequence). CDR3 length: 15 residues. Written as DNA, the CDR3 is TGTGGCAGCAGCTTAGGCAGGGGTTGCCAAGAGACCCAGTACTTC. It translates to CGSSLGRGCQETQYF.

With regard to this clonotype: This is likely a read error, given that the CDR3 carries no conserved phenylalanine or tryptophan at its end. V usage is TRBV4-2 and J usage is TRBJ1-4; D is possibly TRBD1 (5 bases). Germline-derived CDR1 and CDR2 are LGHNA and YNFKEQ. This CDR3 is built from 14 residues. V dropped 8 bases and J dropped 6 bases, with 16 bases sitting between them. Here the CDR3 DNA reads TGTGCCAGCGGTACGGGGGGGGTTGATGAAAAACTGTTTCTT. It encodes CASGTGGVDEKLFL.

The DNA of the CDR3 is TGTGCCAGCAGTTTGACAACCACCGGGGAGCTGTTTTTT. It specifies CASSLTTTGELFF. V usage is TRBV28 and J usage is TRBJ2-2; the D is unclear. CDR1 MDHEN and CDR2 SYDVKM come from the germline V gene. The CDR3 has 13 residues. V dropped 3 bases and J dropped 4 bases, with 6 bases sitting between them.

J is TRBJ1-4 and V is TRBV30, with 8 nucleotides matching TRBD1. V was pared by 2 bases and J by 8 bases, with 4 bases of the junction left unmatched. From germline, CDR1 is GTSNPN and CDR2 SVGIG (reference sequence). This CDR3 is 13 amino acids long. The CDR3 is CAWSPGTGEKLFF. CDR3 coding DNA: TGTGCCTGGAGTCCAGGGACAGGAGAAAAACTGTTTTTT.

The chain links TRBV20-1 to TRBJ2-7; D remains unclear. Between the trimmed V and J ends, which lost 7 bases and 5 bases, there was a span of 12 bases. Germline V gene lookup returns CDR1 DFQATT and CDR2 SNEGSKA (reference sequence). This CDR3 contains 11 residues. CDR3 in DNA: TGCAGTGTCGTACTTAACCACGAGCAGTACTTC. Amino acid sequence: CSVVLNHEQYF.

A remark on this clonotype: A single base separates this from a much larger clone, so it may be a read error. This sequence joins TRBV11-3 and TRBJ1-2; D is perhaps TRBD1 (6 bases). Trimming stripped 8 bases from V and 7 bases from J, with 23 bases between. This CDR3 has 15 amino acids. The germline CDR1 and CDR2 sequences are SGHNT and YENEEA. The CDR3 DNA reads as TGTGCCAGCGGCTCCAACAGCCCCAGGGGTACTGGCTACACCTTC. Amino acid sequence: CASGSNSPRGTGYTF.

A word on this clonotype: No conserved phenylalanine or tryptophan ends this CDR3, so it is likely a read error. The DNA is omitted, as the CDR3 cannot be located on it reliably, and the CDR3 follows TCRdb's listing. This chain connects TRBV20-1 to TRBJ2-5; the D segment call TRBD2 is taken from the table without a DNA check. Per the germline V gene, CDR1 is DFQATT and CDR2 is SNEGSKA (reference sequence). The CDR3 spans 14 amino acids, including both terminal residues. CDR3 protein: CSARLALTSETRYL.

The chain combines TRBV10-2 with TRBJ1-2; D not certain. Trimming stripped 4 bases from V and 11 bases from J, with 14 bases between. This CDR3 is built from 12 residues. Germline V lookup: CDR1 WSHSY, CDR2 SAAADI. The CDR3 is CASSVLALPYTF. The CDR3 bases are TGCGCCAGCAGTGTCTTGGCGCTTCCATACACCTTC.

Comment on this clonotype: This may come from a read error, since a much larger clone is one base off. The chain couples TRBV6-2 or TRBV6-3 to TRBJ2-1; D uncertain. Germline CDR1 is MNHEY and CDR2 is SVGEGT. CDR3 length: 14 residues. In DNA form, the CDR3 reads TGTGCCAGCAGTTACATAGTCCCTTACAATAAGCAGTTCTTC. It translates to CASSYIVPYNKQFF.